This T cell receptor beta chain stems from a study of blood T cell repertoires in COVID-19. Whole-study context: Acute-phase and convalescent COVID-19 samples originated in the United States, Italy and Spain. PBMCs, B-cell-depleted T cells, or T cells were the source of the cDNA or gDNA that made up the material.

Per the original data handling: Researchers report that nucleated cell counts were estimated from reference gene primer amplification. The protocol was immunoSEQ multiplex PCR, while the TCRdb copy is restricted to in-frame clones and leaves out a portion. V and J calls and clone size are those listed in that table; D and trimming were worked out from the DNA. The data hold tens of thousands of clones, with approximately 80% observed a single time. V was pared by 8 bases and J by 6 bases, with 14 bases between. This CDR3 spans 12 amino acids. The germline V gene has CDR1 KGHSH and CDR2 LQKENI. The specimen sequenced was peripheral blood. V is TRBV18 and J is TRBJ2-7; D is perhaps TRBD1 (5 bases). The receptor was derived from a human donor with acute or convalescent COVID-19. The donor label of this sample is uncertain. CDR3 nucleotide sequence: TGTGCCAGCCTATCGACAGTGTCCGAGCAGTACTTC. The encoded protein is CASLSTVSEQYF.